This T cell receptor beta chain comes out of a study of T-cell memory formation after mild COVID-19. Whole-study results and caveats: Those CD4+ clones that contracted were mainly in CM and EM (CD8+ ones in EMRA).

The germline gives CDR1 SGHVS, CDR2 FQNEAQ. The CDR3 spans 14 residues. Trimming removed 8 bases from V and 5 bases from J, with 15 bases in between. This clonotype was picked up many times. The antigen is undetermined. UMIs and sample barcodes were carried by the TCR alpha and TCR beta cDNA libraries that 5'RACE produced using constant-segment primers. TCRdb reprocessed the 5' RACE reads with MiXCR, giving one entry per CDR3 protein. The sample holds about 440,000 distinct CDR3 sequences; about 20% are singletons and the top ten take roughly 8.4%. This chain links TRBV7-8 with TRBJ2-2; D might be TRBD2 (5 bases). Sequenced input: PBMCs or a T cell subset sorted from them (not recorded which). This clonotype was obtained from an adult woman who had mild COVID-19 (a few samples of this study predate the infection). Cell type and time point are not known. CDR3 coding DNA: TGTGCCAGCGGCTGGGCGGGCGGAACCGGGGAGCTGTTTTTT. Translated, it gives CASGWAGGTGELFF.